Each of the 21 T cell receptor beta chains below was sequenced from the same sample in a study of response to subunit inactivated influenza vaccine. TCRdb analysed the RT-PCR reads with MiXCR anew, one entry per CDR3 protein. The repertoire includes about 480,000 distinct CDR3 sequences, roughly 13% of them detected once, and approximately 14% sits in the top ten. The material sequenced was PBMCs from blood, taken more than 35 days after vaccination. These receptors all come from a man aged 45-65 years who received an inactivated influenza vaccine.

This clonotype came up many times. V and J are TRBV5-1 and TRBJ2-3; D remains ambiguous. Deletions cut 1 base from V and 1 base from J, with 7 bases between. Germline CDR1 reads SGHRS; CDR2 reads YFSETQ. The CDR3 spans 14 residues. CDR3 sequence: CASSLSLGTDTQYF. In nucleotides, the CDR3 is TGCGCCAGCAGCTTGAGTCTAGGCACAGATACGCAGTATTTT.

This clonotype was counted only a few times. The V and J genes are TRBV12-3 or TRBV12-4 and TRBJ2-5, with a possible D match to TRBD2 (6 bases). The V gene lost 5 bases and the J gene lost 5 bases, with 12 bases spanning the gap. The CDR3 runs 13 residues. The CDR3, as DNA: TGTGCCAGCAGTGGAGGGGCCTTTGAGACCCAGTACTTC. Translated, it gives CASSGGAFETQYF.

The gene calls are TRBV10-3 and TRBJ2-1, with D unresolved. Germline V gene data show CDR1 as ENHRY and CDR2 as SYGVKD. V shed 6 bases and J shed 4 bases, with 7 bases lying between them. This CDR3 has 12 amino acids. CDR3: CAIRDGYNEQFF. CDR3 sequence (DNA): TGTGCCATCAGGGACGGTTACAATGAGCAGTTCTTC.

This clonotype was seen ten or more times. The genes are TRBV20-1 and TRBJ1-5; 8 bases are a match to TRBD1. This CDR3 has 14 amino acids. Unmatched junction bases numbered 7, after V lost 6 bases and J lost 3 bases. Germline CDR1 is DFQATT and CDR2 is SNEGSKA (reference sequence). DNA for the CDR3: TGCAGTGCCTCGAAGGACAGGGCCAATCAGCCCCAGCATTTT. The encoded protein is CSASKDRANQPQHF.

This clonotype was seen ten or more times. V usage is TRBV19 and J usage is TRBJ1-5, with 7 bases identical to TRBD1. The germline gives CDR1 LNHDA, CDR2 SQIVND (reference sequence). J was trimmed by 3 bases and V by 5 bases; bases with no gene match: 7. The CDR3 is 15 amino acids. CDR3 sequence (DNA): TGTGCCAGTAGTTCCGACAGGGCGTACAATCAGCCCCAGCATTTT. Protein product: CASSSDRAYNQPQHF.

CDR3 amino acids: CSTGRGLDTQYF. Here the CDR3 DNA reads TGCAGCACGGGACGAGGGCTCGATACGCAGTATTTT. The chain joins TRBV29-1 to TRBJ2-3; D may match TRBD1 or TRBD2 (5 bases each). CDR3 size: 12 residues. In germline, CDR1 is SQVTM, CDR2 ANQGSEA. V was pared by 8 bases and J by 6 bases, with 15 bases between.

This clonotype was seen only a few times. The chain employs TRBV28 and TRBJ1-5; possible D gene TRBD1, 6 bases. This CDR3 is 15 amino acids long. Germline V lookup: CDR1 MDHEN, CDR2 SYDVKM. V was shortened by 7 bases and J by 6 bases, with 19 bases between the two germline ends. The CDR3 region has the DNA TGTGCCAGCATCCCCTTGGGGGGCGCGGGTCAGCCCCAGCATTTT. It specifies CASIPLGGAGQPQHF.

About this clonotype itself: The junction departs from germline at one end; a sequencing error may be responsible. The V gene is TRBV20-1, the J gene TRBJ2-7; 10 bases match TRBD2. CDR3 length: 17 amino acids. CDR1 is DFQATT and CDR2 is SNEGSKA in the germline V gene (reference sequence). The CDR3 reads CCARIPSEGLAVYEQYF. CDR3 in DNA: TGCTGTGCTAGGATCCCCTCCGAAGGACTAGCGGTCTACGAGCAGTACTTC.

Regarding this clonotype: Being one base from a much bigger clone, this may be a read error. The CDR3: CSVQPSGKRETQYF. The CDR3 DNA follows: TGCAGCGTACAACCCTCAGGGAAGCGAGAGACCCAGTACTTC. The V and J genes are TRBV29-1 and TRBJ2-5; tentative D call: TRBD1 (5 bases). V was pared by 6 bases and J by 4 bases, with 18 bases between. The length of the CDR3 is 14 residues. The germline gives CDR1 SQVTM, CDR2 ANQGSEA.

Concerning this clonotype: Compared with germline, one end of the junction differs, possibly owing to a read error. The chain couples TRBV6-2 or TRBV6-3 to TRBJ2-7; D is unresolved. This CDR3 is 15 amino acids long. Germline CDR1 and CDR2: MNHEY and SVGEGT. In DNA, the CDR3 is TGTGCCAGCAGTCACTCTAACAGTCTATACTACGAGCAGTACTTC. Its translation is CASSHSNSLYYEQYF.

The chain links TRBV12-3 or TRBV12-4 to TRBJ2-2, with 14 nucleotides matching TRBD2. V shed 2 bases, J shed 6 bases, and the junction held 2 bases outside the gene matches. The CDR3 has 16 amino acids. The chain's CDR3 is CASSLRLAGGPGELFF. The CDR3 bases are TGTGCCAGCAGTTTAAGACTAGCGGGGGGGCCCGGGGAGCTGTTTTTT.

This clonotype showed up just a few times. V gene TRBV7-2 combines with J gene TRBJ2-5; TRBD1 matches 12 bases. V trimming: 4 bases; J trimming: 4 bases; junction bases outside the gene matches: 7. The CDR3 extends over 16 amino acids. Germline values: CDR1 SGHTA, CDR2 FQGNSA. This CDR3 is CASSSGTGGAVETQYF. Written as DNA, the CDR3 is TGTGCCAGCAGCTCCGGGACAGGGGGCGCCGTAGAGACCCAGTACTTC.

This clonotype has a handful of counts. The V call is TRBV4-3, the J call TRBJ2-1; 8 bases agree with TRBD2. V was clipped by 4 bases and J by 3 bases; unmatched bases: 5. The CDR3 runs 15 residues. CDR1 and CDR2 from the germline V gene are LGHNA and YSLEER. The CDR3 loop is CASSPLADHYNEQFF. CDR3 in DNA: TGCGCCAGCAGCCCACTAGCGGATCACTACAATGAGCAGTTCTTC.

This clonotype was detected a few times. The V and J genes are TRBV7-9 and TRBJ2-5, with D unclear. CDR1 SEHNR and CDR2 FQNEAQ come from the germline V gene (reference sequence). CDR3 length: 14 residues. Trimming removed 0 bases from V and 5 bases from J, with 10 bases in between. CDR3 amino acids: CASSLASVLETQYF. The DNA for the CDR3 is TGTGCCAGCAGCTTAGCCTCGGTCTTGGAGACCCAGTACTTC.

This clonotype was counted between two and nine times. This chain links TRBV15 with TRBJ2-7; the match to TRBD1 covers 7 bases. Trimming removed 0 bases from V and 3 bases from J; junction bases left unmatched: 8. CDR1 and CDR2 from the germline V gene are LNHNV and YYDKDF (reference sequence). The CDR3 has 16 residues. CDR3: CATSRDIERGLYEQYF. DNA of the CDR3: TGTGCCACCAGCAGAGATATTGAAAGGGGGCTCTACGAGCAGTACTTC.

V usage is TRBV20-1 and J usage is TRBJ2-7; D is unclear. Germline V gene data show CDR1 as DFQATT and CDR2 as SNEGSKA (reference sequence). This CDR3 has 12 residues. The ends were cut back, 3 bases at V and 2 bases at J, with 8 bases in the middle. For the CDR3, the DNA is TGCAGTGCTAGCGTACTAACCTACGAGCAGTACTTC. Translating it yields CSASVLTYEQYF.

J is TRBJ1-3 and V is TRBV29-1; D ambiguous. Germline-derived CDR1 and CDR2 are SQVTM and ANQGSEA. The CDR3 runs 13 residues. With 6 bases removed from V and 0 bases from J, the gap between germline ends came to 9 bases. For the CDR3, the DNA is TGCAGCGTATTGGACGTCTCTGGAAACACCATATATTTT. Its translation is CSVLDVSGNTIYF.

This clonotype was seen only a few times. This sequence joins TRBV20-1 and TRBJ1-2, with D possibly being TRBD1 (6 bases). There are 12 residues in the CDR3. V lost 6 bases to trimming and J lost 4 bases, with 12 bases between them. Germline V CDR1 and CDR2: DFQATT, SNEGSKA (reference sequence). The CDR3, as DNA: TGCAGTGCAGAGGGGGGCGGCTATGGCTACACCTTC. Protein: CSAEGGGYGYTF.

This clonotype was observed a handful of times. The chain combines TRBV28 with TRBJ2-1; 14 bases align to TRBD2. Losses at the gene ends were 3 bases for V and 9 bases for J; bases not matched to a gene: 7. Per germline, CDR1 MDHEN and CDR2 SYDVKM. The CDR3 is 16 residues long. CDR3 DNA sequence: TGTGCCAGCAGTTTTTCACGACTAGCGGGAGGGGGTGAGCAGTTCTTC. Amino acids: CASSFSRLAGGGEQFF.

The CDR3 sequence is CSARDTGLGAQYF. The CDR3 nucleotides are TGCAGTGCTAGAGATACAGGACTGGGGGCCCAGTACTTC. The chain links TRBV20-1 to TRBJ2-5; D assignment may be TRBD1 or TRBD2 (5 bases each). Trimming cost V 0 bases and J 9 bases, with 14 bases left between them. Germline lookup yields CDR1 DFQATT and CDR2 SNEGSKA (reference sequence). The CDR3 contains 13 residues.

This clonotype came up many times. The chain has TRBV20-1 and TRBJ1-5, with D unclear. With 1 base removed from V and 2 bases from J, the gap between germline ends came to 6 bases. The CDR3 contains 13 residues. CDR1 is DFQATT, CDR2 SNEGSKA, per germline (reference sequence). The CDR3 DNA reads as TGCAGTGCTAGAGTGGGCGGCAATCAGCCCCAGCATTTT. Translated, it gives CSARVGGNQPQHF.